The 5 T cell receptor beta chains below come from one sample, sequenced in a study of CD8 T cell repertoires and HIV-1 epitope variants. Generated by immunoSEQ multiplex PCR, the TCRdb table keeps only in-frame clones and is missing some. The sample holds more than 85,000 clones; more than 65% are singletons and the top ten take about 26%. Specimen: uncultured baseline CD8+ T cells from peripheral blood mononuclear cells (PBMCs). All receptors derive from a male donor with HIV.

This clone was counted only a few times. V is TRBV5-1 and J is TRBJ1-1; the D is unclear. Germline V gene sequence: CDR1 SGHRS, CDR2 YFSETQ. The CDR3 totals 15 residues. V lost 0 bases, J lost 3 bases, and 12 bases lay in between. Here the CDR3 reads CASSLALTVYTEAFF. The CDR3 nucleotides are TGCGCCAGCAGCTTGGCCCTTACAGTCTACACTGAAGCTTTCTTT.

This clone occurred a few times. This rearrangement joins TRBV7-2 to TRBJ1-1; tentatively, D is TRBD1 (6 bases). Trimming pared 1 base from V and 4 bases from J, leaving 10 bases between. CDR3 size: 14 residues. The germline V gene encodes CDR1 SGHTA and CDR2 FQGNSA. CDR3 sequence reads: CASSLGSTGTEAFF. CDR3 nucleotides: TGTGCCAGCAGCTTAGGGTCGACAGGCACTGAAGCTTTCTTT.

This clone has a single count. The chain uses TRBV7-2 and TRBJ2-7, with 10 bases fitting TRBD1. The CDR3 is 15 amino acids. Trimming cost V 4 bases and J 4 bases; bases outside gene matches: 7. CDR1 and CDR2 (germline): SGHTA, FQGNSA. CDR3 protein: CASSSPRQGAYEQYF. The CDR3 coding sequence is TGTGCCAGCAGCTCCCCGAGACAGGGGGCGTACGAGCAGTACTTC.

Here the CDR3 reads CASSIGGTYSYEQYF. In DNA, the CDR3 is TGTGCCAGTAGTATAGGCGGGACTTACTCCTACGAGCAGTACTTC. The chain has TRBV19 and TRBJ2-7, with a possible D match to TRBD2 (6 bases). CDR1 LNHDA and CDR2 SQIVND come from the germline V gene (reference sequence). Trimming removed 1 base from V and 0 bases from J, with 10 bases in between. The CDR3 has 15 residues.

The chain joins TRBV12-5 to TRBJ2-1, with 7 bases aligning to TRBD2. Losses at the gene ends were 5 bases for V and 7 bases for J; bases not matched to a gene: 23. This CDR3 comprises 19 residues. Per the germline V gene, CDR1 is LGHNT and CDR2 is FRNRAP. In nucleotides, the CDR3 is TGTGCTAGTGGTCCGAACCCAGGCATGGGAGGGAGGGTTTATAATGAGCAGTTCTTC. It is translated as CASGPNPGMGGRVYNEQFF. Drawing the rest from reference TRBV12-5 and TRBJ2-1, the complete variable domain is DARVTQTPRHKVTEMGQEVTMRCQPILGHNTVFWYRQTMMQGLELLAYFRNRAPLDDSGMPKDRFSAEMPDATLATLKIQPSEPRDSAVYFCASGPNPGMGGRVYNEQFFGPGTRLTVL.